This TCR beta chain was found in a study of T cells after yellow fever vaccination. Findings and limits, study-wide: Contamination of FACS-sorted repertoires by abundant clonotypes from the bulk population could occur.

TCR cDNA, made by 5'RACE template switching, carried an added universal primer site and UMIs. One entry per CDR3 protein results from TCRdb running MiXCR on the 5' RACE reads. Of about 340,000 distinct CDR3 sequences in the sample, 8.7% were seen once. For this clonotype: Its antigen remains unidentified.

The CDR3 is 11 amino acids. V was clipped by 8 bases and J by 7 bases, with 7 bases between them. Germline-derived CDR1 and CDR2 are KGHDR and SFDVKD. This sample comprised PBMCs, obtained on the day of the first yellow fever vaccination. The source is a man between 18 and 29 years old who received the YFV17D yellow fever vaccine. This chain connects TRBV24-1 to TRBJ2-2; either TRBD1 or TRBD2 may fit D (5 bases each). CDR3: CATTGGGELFF. In DNA, the CDR3 is TGTGCCACCACTGGGGGCGGGGAGCTGTTTTTT.